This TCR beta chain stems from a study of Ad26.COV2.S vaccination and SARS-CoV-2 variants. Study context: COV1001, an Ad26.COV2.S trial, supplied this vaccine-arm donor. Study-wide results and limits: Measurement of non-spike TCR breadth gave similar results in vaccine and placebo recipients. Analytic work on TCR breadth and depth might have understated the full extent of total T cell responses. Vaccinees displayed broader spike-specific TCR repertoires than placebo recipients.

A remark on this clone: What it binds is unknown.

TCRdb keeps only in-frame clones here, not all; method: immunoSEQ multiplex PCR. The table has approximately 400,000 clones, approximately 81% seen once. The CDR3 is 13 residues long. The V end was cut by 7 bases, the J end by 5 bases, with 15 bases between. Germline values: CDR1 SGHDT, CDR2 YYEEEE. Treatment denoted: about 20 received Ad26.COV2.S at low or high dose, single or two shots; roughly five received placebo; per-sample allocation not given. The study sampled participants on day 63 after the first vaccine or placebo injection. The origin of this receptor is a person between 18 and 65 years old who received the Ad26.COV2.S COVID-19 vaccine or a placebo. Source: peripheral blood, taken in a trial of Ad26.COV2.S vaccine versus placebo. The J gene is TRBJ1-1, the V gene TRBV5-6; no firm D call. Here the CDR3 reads CASLVREATEAFF. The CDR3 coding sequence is TGTGCCAGCCTCGTTAGGGAGGCTACTGAAGCTTTCTTT.